One and the same sample provided the 20 T cell receptor beta chains below, sequenced in a study of T cells in Graves' hyperthyroidism and ophthalmopathy. Authors of the study amplified TCR beta CDR3 regions from RNA transcripts. A first-round RT-PCR of the TCR CDR3 used the HTBI primer set. Each CDR3 protein is one row after TCRdb ran MiXCR on the multiplex PCR reads. The sample shows around 300,000 distinct CDR3 sequences, approximately 15% of them seen only once. Sequences were obtained from blood. These receptors all come from a woman in her twenties or thirties with Graves' hyperthyroidism.

This clonotype was seen many times. The chain couples TRBV27 to TRBJ2-7; D is possibly TRBD1 or TRBD2 (6 bases each). The length of the CDR3 is 14 residues. V dropped 3 bases and J dropped 6 bases, with 15 bases sitting between them. The V gene's germline CDR1 is MNHEY and CDR2 SMNVEV (reference sequence). CDR3 bases: TGTGCCAGCAGTTTTGCGGCAGGGGACTCCGAGCAGTACTTC. Protein product: CASSFAAGDSEQYF.

The genes are TRBV19 and TRBJ2-1; perhaps TRBD2 as D (5 bases). The ends were cut back, 6 bases at V and 1 base at J, with 13 bases in the middle. This CDR3 contains 15 residues. Germline V gene sequence: CDR1 LNHDA, CDR2 SQIVND (reference sequence). The CDR3 is CASSHAGVSYNEQFF. In DNA, the CDR3 is TGTGCCAGTAGCCATGCCGGGGTGTCCTACAATGAGCAGTTCTTC.

This sequence joins TRBV10-1 and TRBJ1-6; TRBD1 might be the D (6 bases). The germline gives CDR1 WNHNN, CDR2 SYGVQD (reference sequence). The CDR3 loop spans 12 amino acids. The ends were cut back, 6 bases at V and 9 bases at J, with 9 bases in the middle. The CDR3 bases are TGCGCCAGCAGCAGGGGTAGTTCACCCCTCCACTTT. This sequence encodes CASSRGSSPLHF.

This clonotype was observed many times. V usage is TRBV6-1 and J usage is TRBJ1-4; D perhaps matches TRBD1 (5 bases). The V end was cut by 9 bases, the J end by 0 bases, with 11 bases between. The CDR3 sequence is 14 residues long. Germline V CDR1 and CDR2: MNHNS, SASEGT. The CDR3 DNA is TGTGCCAGTCGAACAGGTGCAACTAATGAAAAACTGTTTTTT. Translation: CASRTGATNEKLFF.

This clonotype was picked up a small number of times. The chain carries TRBV6-2 or TRBV6-3 and TRBJ2-7; no firm D call. Germline CDR1 and CDR2: MNHEY and SVGEGT. Trimming cost V 9 bases and J 9 bases, with 27 bases left between them. CDR3 length: 15 amino acids. CDR3 DNA sequence: TGTGCCAGAGTGTCAATCAGGCTAAAAAGCGCCGGGCAGTACTTC. Translating it yields CARVSIRLKSAGQYF.

Details on this clonotype: One end of the junction is discordant with germline, which a read error may explain. V and J are TRBV29-1 and TRBJ2-1; D is ambiguous. CDR1 and CDR2 from the germline V gene are SQVTM and ANQGSEA. There are 14 residues in the CDR3. CDR3 DNA: TGCAGCGTCGAAGACGGGCAATCCTACAATGAGCAGTTCTTC. Its protein product is CSVEDGQSYNEQFF.

Only a few counts were recorded for this clonotype. The chain couples TRBV30 to TRBJ1-1; D uncertain. V was shortened by 1 base and J by 1 base, with 16 bases between the two germline ends. The CDR3 runs to 16 residues. The V gene's germline CDR1 is GTSNPN and CDR2 SVGIG (reference sequence). CDR3 nucleotide sequence: TGTGCCTGGAGTGCCCCTAGGACGGCCTCGAACACTGAAGCTTTCTTT. Translated: CAWSAPRTASNTEAFF.

This clonotype was found a few times. This chain joins TRBV4-1 and TRBJ1-6, with D maybe TRBD1 (5 bases). The length of the CDR3 is 18 residues. CDR1 is MGHRA and CDR2 is YSYEKL in the germline V gene. V dropped 4 bases and J dropped 8 bases, with 24 bases sitting between them. The CDR3 region has the DNA TGCGCCAGCAGCCCCGCCTCGACAGTTTCCGATTCTGATTCACCCCTCCACTTT. This sequence encodes CASSPASTVSDSDSPLHF.

The chain carries TRBV29-1 and TRBJ2-2; weak D call: TRBD2 (6 bases). Germline CDR1 and CDR2: SQVTM and ANQGSEA. Trimming removed 4 bases at V and 0 bases at J, with 9 bases between. The CDR3 sequence is 14 residues long. The CDR3 nucleotides are TGCAGCGTTGGGAGGGAAACGAACACCGGGGAGCTGTTTTTT. Translated, it gives CSVGRETNTGELFF.

The chain recombines TRBV27 with TRBJ2-2; TRBD2 aligns across 7 bases. Germline V gene data show CDR1 as MNHEY and CDR2 as SMNVEV (reference sequence). This CDR3 contains 16 residues. Trimming took 2 bases from V and 4 from J; bases not matched to a gene: 7. CDR3 amino acids: CASSLVWGGGTGELFF. As DNA, the CDR3 is TGTGCCAGCAGTTTAGTTTGGGGGGGAGGCACCGGGGAGCTGTTTTTT.

This clonotype appeared many times. V usage is TRBV29-1 and J usage is TRBJ1-4; the D gene is possibly TRBD1 (5 bases). The CDR3 has 13 amino acids. Germline-derived CDR1 and CDR2 are SQVTM and ANQGSEA. V was pared by 6 bases and J by 8 bases, with 16 bases between. The CDR3 spells CSVSRTTGEKLFF. CDR3 nucleotides: TGCAGCGTAAGCAGGACAACTGGGGAAAAACTGTTTTTT.

This clonotype was recorded a few times. The chain links TRBV20-1 to TRBJ1-4; D remains ambiguous. Germline loops: CDR1 DFQATT, CDR2 SNEGSKA (reference sequence). V was clipped by 2 bases and J by 5 bases, with 6 bases between them. CDR3 size: 12 residues. This CDR3 reads CSARPGNEKLFF. The CDR3 nucleotides are TGCAGTGCTAGACCCGGGAATGAAAAACTGTTTTTT.

The rearrangement links TRBV29-1 to TRBJ2-7; 9 bases map to TRBD2. CDR1 SQVTM and CDR2 ANQGSEA come from the germline V gene. This CDR3 has 13 residues. With 7 bases clipped from V and 0 bases from J, the junction kept 4 bases outside the gene matches. CDR3 nucleotides: TGCAGCGCTAATAGCGGGAGCTCCTACGAGCAGTACTTC. It is translated as CSANSGSSYEQYF.

This clonotype has a handful of counts. The CDR3 region is CASSLGDGTGVRQPQHF. CDR3 in DNA: TGCGCCAGCAGCTTGGGGGATGGGACAGGGGTAAGGCAGCCCCAGCATTTT. This chain connects TRBV5-1 to TRBJ1-5; 10 bases agree with TRBD1. The CDR3 sequence is 17 residues long. The junction had 10 bases not matched to a gene; V was cut back by 0 bases and J by 7 bases. Germline V gives CDR1 SGHRS, CDR2 YFSETQ. Full variable domain (remainder filled in from reference TRBV5-1 and TRBJ1-5): KAGVTQTPRYLIKTRGQQVTLSCSPISGHRSVSWYQQTPGQGLQFLFEYFSETQRNKGNFPGRFSGRQFSNSRSEMNVSTLELGDSALYLCASSLGDGTGVRQPQHFGDGTRLSIL.

The genes are TRBV6-2 or TRBV6-3 and TRBJ2-7; tentatively, D is TRBD1 (5 bases). CDR1 MNHEY and CDR2 SVGEGT come from the germline V gene. This CDR3 comprises 13 residues. V was cut by 7 bases and J by 3 bases, with 13 bases left in between. In nucleotides, the CDR3 is TGTGCCAGCATGGGGCGGAACCTCTACGAGCAGTACTTC. Translation gives CASMGRNLYEQYF.

This clonotype has a count of ten or more. The rearrangement joins TRBV29-1 to TRBJ2-1; TRBD1 matches at 9 bases. V shed 8 bases and J 0 bases; nucleotides not matched to a gene: 11. Per the germline V gene, CDR1 is SQVTM and CDR2 is ANQGSEA. The CDR3 is 16 amino acids. The CDR3 nucleotides read TGCAGCTCGGGGACAGGGCCCCTCATCTCCTACAATGAGCAGTTCTTC. Translating it yields CSSGTGPLISYNEQFF.

This clonotype has just a few counts. The V gene is TRBV19, the J gene TRBJ2-1, with D possibly TRBD1 on 6 matching bases. The CDR3 contains 15 residues. Trimming shortened V by 4 bases and J by 3 bases, and 13 bases separated the two germline ends. Germline V gives CDR1 LNHDA, CDR2 SQIVND (reference sequence). The CDR3 sequence is CASSRGRGRYNEQFF. As DNA, the CDR3 is TGTGCCAGTAGTAGGGGCAGGGGACGCTACAATGAGCAGTTCTTC.

This clonotype was seen more than once but under ten times. This chain links TRBV25-1 with TRBJ1-4, with D perhaps matching TRBD1 (5 bases). Germline V lookup: CDR1 MGHDK, CDR2 SYGVNS. Trimming shortened V by 6 bases and J by 6 bases, and 11 bases separated the two germline ends. The CDR3 length is 13 residues. The CDR3: CASRAPGYEKLFF. DNA of the CDR3: TGTGCCAGCAGAGCCCCAGGGTATGAAAAACTGTTTTTT. The full variable domain, in which reference TRBV25-1 and TRBJ1-4 provide the parts outside the CDR3, is EADIYQTPRYLVIGTGKKITLECSQTMGHDKMYWYQQDPGMELHLIHYSYGVNSTEKGDLSSESTVSRIRTEHFPLTLESARPSHTSQYLCASRAPGYEKLFFGSGTQLSVL.

The chain couples TRBV9 to TRBJ2-3, with a tentative D call TRBD2 (6 bases). Trimming took 3 bases from V and 2 from J, leaving 13 bases between them. The germline V gene encodes CDR1 SGDLS and CDR2 YYNGEE. The CDR3 is 15 residues long. The DNA of the CDR3 is TGTGCCAGCAGCGAGGGGACTTACGTCACAGATACGCAGTATTTT. This sequence encodes CASSEGTYVTDTQYF.

This clonotype was counted between two and nine times. The gene calls are TRBV19 and TRBJ1-4; D is undetermined. The length of the CDR3 is 14 residues. Germline CDR1 and CDR2: LNHDA and SQIVND (reference sequence). With 7 bases removed from V and 0 bases from J, the gap between germline ends came to 9 bases. As DNA, the CDR3 is TGTGCCAGTACCCTCCTTGCAACTAATGAAAAACTGTTTTTT. Translating gives CASTLLATNEKLFF. Combining the CDR3 with reference TRBV19 and TRBJ1-4 gives the whole variable domain DGGITQSPKYLFRKEGQNVTLSCEQNLNHDAMYWYRQDPGQGLRLIYYSQIVNDFQKGDIAEGYSVSREKKESFPLTVTSAQKNPTAFYLCASTLLATNEKLFFGSGTQLSVL.